One sample yielded the 17 T cell receptor beta chains listed below, sequenced in a study of breast tumors, draining lymph nodes, adjacent tissues. TCRdb itself ran the multiplex PCR reads through MiXCR, one entry per CDR3 protein. The profile covers 200,000 to 250,000 distinct CDR3 sequences, with around 32% appearing a single time and 1.4% taken by the ten largest. Breast cancer patients provided tissue from their axillary draining lymph nodes. The sequenced material came from axillary lymph node tissue. The receptors here all came from a female donor with breast cancer. Some clones in this sample may be carry-over from other donors' samples.

This clonotype was detected ten times or more. The chain has TRBV18 and TRBJ2-7; weak D call: TRBD2 (6 bases). Germline CDR1 is KGHSH and CDR2 is LQKENI. The V end lost 10 bases, the J end lost 7 bases, and 17 bases lay between the germline ends. The CDR3 covers 12 residues. CDR3 bases: TGTGCCACCTCGCCAGGGACTCGGGAGCAGTACTTC. Translated, it gives CATSPGTREQYF.

This clonotype showed up many times. The CDR3 DNA is TGTGCCAGTAATCCAGGAGCCTCCTACGAGCAGTACTTC. Amino acids: CASNPGASYEQYF. V gene TRBV19 combines with J gene TRBJ2-7; D gene ambiguous. The CDR3 has 13 amino acids. Germline V gene lookup returns CDR1 LNHDA and CDR2 SQIVND (reference sequence). V was shortened by 7 bases and J by 0 bases, with 10 bases between the two germline ends.

The chain combines TRBV6-9 with TRBJ2-1; D gene uncertain. CDR3 length: 19 residues. The germline V gene encodes CDR1 MNHGY and CDR2 SVAAGI. V shed 4 bases and J shed 0 bases, with 22 bases lying between them. CDR3 coding DNA: TGTGCCAGCAGTTTTCTAATTGTTGGGCGGCCAAGCTCCTACAATGAGCAGTTCTTC. This gives the protein CASSFLIVGRPSSYNEQFF.

The rearrangement joins TRBV20-1 to TRBJ2-4, with 7 bases that match TRBD2. Germline assignment: CDR1 DFQATT and CDR2 SNEGSKA (reference sequence). With 6 bases clipped from V and 3 bases from J, the junction kept 5 bases outside the gene matches. The CDR3 loop spans 13 amino acids. In DNA form, the CDR3 reads TGCAGTGCAATGGGGGGGGGCAAAAACATTCAGTACTTC. It translates to CSAMGGGKNIQYF.

This clonotype showed up many times. The rearrangement joins TRBV10-3 to TRBJ2-1, with 14 bases that match TRBD2. After removal of 10 bases from V and 9 bases from J, the junction contained 20 bases not matched to a gene. CDR3 size: 18 residues. The V gene's germline CDR1 is ENHRY and CDR2 SYGVKD. CDR3 sequence: CATLPGTSGRYAGPEQFF. The CDR3 DNA reads TGTGCCACCCTTCCTGGGACTAGCGGGAGATACGCGGGTCCTGAGCAGTTCTTC.

V and J are TRBV15 and TRBJ2-5, with TRBD1 matching 8 bases. With 4 bases clipped from V and 1 base from J, the junction kept 14 bases outside the gene matches. The germline gives CDR1 LNHNV, CDR2 YYDKDF (reference sequence). The CDR3 runs 18 residues. The CDR3 loop reads CATSTSGTGGGFQETQYF. CDR3 in DNA: TGTGCCACCAGCACATCCGGGACAGGAGGGGGGTTCCAAGAGACCCAGTACTTC.

This clonotype showed up many times. J is TRBJ2-6 and V is TRBV6-5; 14 bases are a match to TRBD2. The CDR3 spans 18 residues. Per the germline V gene, CDR1 is MNHEY and CDR2 is SVGAGI. The V segment lost 8 bases and the J segment 6 bases; nucleotides outside the gene matches: 12. The CDR3 DNA reads as TGTGCCAGCGGACCGACTAGCGGGAGGGCCGGTGTGGCCAACGTCCTGACTTTC. It encodes CASGPTSGRAGVANVLTF.

This clonotype was observed at least ten times. The chain joins TRBV19 to TRBJ1-5; 7 nucleotides match TRBD1. The germline CDR1 and CDR2 sequences are LNHDA and SQIVND (reference sequence). This CDR3 has 13 residues. V shed 10 bases, J shed 9 bases, and the junction held 12 bases outside the gene matches. The CDR3 is CATGDRVVSPQHF. CDR3 nucleotide sequence: TGTGCCACCGGAGACAGGGTAGTATCGCCCCAGCATTTT.

There are many counts of this clonotype. The chain links TRBV5-8 to TRBJ2-1; TRBD1 agrees at 9 bases. The ends lost 4 bases at V and 4 bases at J; junction bases unmatched: 12. The CDR3 consists of 17 residues. Germline V gene sequence: CDR1 SGHTS, CDR2 YDEGEE. DNA of the CDR3: TGTGCCAGCAGCCTGAGTACGGGACAGGGTGTTTACAATGAGCAGTTCTTC. It translates to CASSLSTGQGVYNEQFF. Looking up the rest from reference TRBV5-8 and TRBJ2-1 gives the full variable domain: EAGVTQSPTHLIKTRGQQATLRCSPISGHTSVYWYQQALGLGLQFLLWYDEGEERNRGNFPPRFSGRQFPNYSSELNVNALELEDSALYLCASSLSTGQGVYNEQFFGPGTRLTVL.

This clonotype was detected only once. The CDR3 here is CATSGPGLARYNEQYF. Written as DNA, the CDR3 is TGTGCCACCAGTGGACCGGGACTAGCGAGGTACAATGAGCAGTATTTT. J is TRBJ2-3 and V is TRBV24-1, with TRBD2 matching 10 bases. V trimming: 5 bases; J trimming: 11 bases; junction bases outside the gene matches: 15. This CDR3 region has 16 residues. CDR1 and CDR2 from the germline V gene are KGHDR and SFDVKD.

The V call is TRBV12-3 or TRBV12-4, the J call TRBJ1-5, with D maybe TRBD1 (5 bases). This CDR3 spans 18 amino acids. V dropped 4 bases and J dropped 2 bases, with 21 bases sitting between them. Here the CDR3 reads CASSSDRPFGDGNQPQHF. The DNA for the CDR3 is TGTGCCAGCAGTTCCGACAGACCCTTTGGTGATGGCAATCAGCCCCAGCATTTT.

At least ten counts were recorded for this clonotype. This sequence joins TRBV5-1 and TRBJ1-3, with a weak D call TRBD1 (5 bases). The V gene's germline CDR1 is SGHRS and CDR2 YFSETQ. Trimming stripped 1 base from V and 4 bases from J, with 15 bases between. The CDR3 length is 16 residues. CDR3 sequence: CASSLSEGLSGNTIYF. DNA for the CDR3: TGCGCCAGCAGCTTGTCGGAGGGGCTTTCCGGAAACACCATATATTTT. The full variable domain, with the rest looked up from reference TRBV5-1 and TRBJ1-3, is KAGVTQTPRYLIKTRGQQVTLSCSPISGHRSVSWYQQTPGQGLQFLFEYFSETQRNKGNFPGRFSGRQFSNSRSEMNVSTLELGDSALYLCASSLSEGLSGNTIYFGEGSWLTVV.

Ten or more counts support this clonotype. For the CDR3, the DNA is TGTGCCAGCATCGGGTTGTTCCACGAGCAGTACTTC. It translates to CASIGLFHEQYF. The gene calls are TRBV9 and TRBJ2-7; D is unclear. V shed 6 bases and J shed 5 bases, with 12 bases lying between them. This CDR3 is 12 amino acids long. The V gene's germline CDR1 is SGDLS and CDR2 YYNGEE.

In its sample, this clonotype was seen many times. The chain recombines TRBV20-1 with TRBJ2-3, with TRBD2 as a possible D gene (6 bases). CDR1 is DFQATT, CDR2 SNEGSKA, per germline (reference sequence). This CDR3 is built from 12 residues. Trimming pared 6 bases from V and 3 bases from J, leaving 10 bases between. Here the CDR3 DNA reads TGCAGTGCCGAGGGAGGAACAGATACGCAGTATTTT. Amino acids: CSAEGGTDTQYF.

On this clonotype: A read error may be the cause here, since a much bigger clone is one base away. The rearrangement uses TRBV7-9 and TRBJ2-5; maybe TRBD1 (6 bases). Trimming removed 5 bases at V and 3 bases at J, with 10 bases between. CDR1 SEHNR and CDR2 FQNEAQ come from the germline V gene (reference sequence). CDR3 length: 13 residues. CDR3 protein: CASSPWTEETQYF. The CDR3, as DNA: TGTGCCAGCAGCCCCTGGACAGAAGAGACCCAGTACTTC. Full variable domain (rest looked up from reference TRBV7-9 and TRBJ2-5): DTGVSQNPRHKITKRGQNVTFRCDPISEHNRLYWYRQTLGQGPEFLTYFQNEAQLEKSRLLSDRFSAERPKGSFSTLEIQRTEQGDSAMYLCASSPWTEETQYFGPGTRLLVL.

For the CDR3, the DNA is TGTGCCACCAGCAGCCAGGACAGAGTGAACACTGAAGCTTTCTTT. It codes for CATSSQDRVNTEAFF. The gene calls are TRBV15 and TRBJ1-1; D is perhaps TRBD1 (6 bases). Trimming removed 3 bases at V and 0 bases at J, with 11 bases between. This CDR3 has 15 residues. Per the germline V gene, CDR1 is LNHNV and CDR2 is YYDKDF (reference sequence).

This clonotype was found many times. The chain uses TRBV7-9 and TRBJ2-7, with 11 bases fitting TRBD2. The CDR3 extends over 14 amino acids. J was trimmed by 7 bases and V by 5 bases; bases with no gene match: 7. Germline V gene lookup returns CDR1 SEHNR and CDR2 FQNEAQ (reference sequence). The CDR3 nucleotides are TGTGCCAGCAGCCCTAGCGGGAGGTCGAGAGAGCAGTACTTC. Its translation is CASSPSGRSREQYF.